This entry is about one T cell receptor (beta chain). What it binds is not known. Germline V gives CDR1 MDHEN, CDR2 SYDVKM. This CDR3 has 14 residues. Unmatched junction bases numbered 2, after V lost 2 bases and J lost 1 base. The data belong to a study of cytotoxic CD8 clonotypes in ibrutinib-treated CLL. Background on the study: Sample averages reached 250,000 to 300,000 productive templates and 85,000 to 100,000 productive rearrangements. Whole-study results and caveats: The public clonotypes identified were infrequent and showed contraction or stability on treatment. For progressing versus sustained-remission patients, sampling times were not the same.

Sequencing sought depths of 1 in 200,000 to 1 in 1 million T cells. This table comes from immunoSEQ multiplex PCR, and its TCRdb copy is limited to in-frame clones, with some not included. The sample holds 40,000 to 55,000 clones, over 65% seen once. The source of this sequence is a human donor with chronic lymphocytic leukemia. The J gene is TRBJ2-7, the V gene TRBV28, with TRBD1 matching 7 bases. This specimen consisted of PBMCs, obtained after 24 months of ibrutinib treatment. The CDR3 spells CASSLGTVSYEQYF. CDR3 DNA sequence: TGTGCCAGCAGTTTAGGGACAGTGTCCTACGAGCAGTACTTC.